This is a list of T cell receptor beta chains from one sample in a study of cytomegalovirus exposure and HLA in healthy donors. Sequencing used immunoSEQ multiplex PCR; TCRdb keeps in-frame clones, though not all of them. The data contain about 130,000 clones, just over 70% of them seen just once; the ten biggest clones take up under 3%. The sample comprised PBMCs. Source of these receptors: a woman in her fifties or sixties in good health and CMV-seropositive. Both conserved end residues are part of each CDR3. Fields, in order: J gene, V gene, CDR3 length, CDR3 protein.

j_gene: TRBJ2-7
v_gene: TRBV11-2
len: 16
CDR3aa: CASSLDLDRGRGEQYF

j_gene: TRBJ2-1
v_gene: TRBV5-1
len: 14
CDR3aa: CASSAGLAYNEQFF

j_gene: TRBJ2-6
v_gene: TRBV6-4
len: 18
CDR3aa: CASGPSGGLISGANVLTF

j_gene: TRBJ1-1
v_gene: TRBV9
len: 13
CDR3aa: CASSVAGRGGAFF

j_gene: TRBJ1-6
v_gene: TRBV5-6
len: 14
CDR3aa: CASSLTGINSPLHF

j_gene: TRBJ1-2
v_gene: TRBV6-5
len: 13
CDR3aa: CASRPGQRYGYTF

j_gene: TRBJ2-7
v_gene: TRBV27
len: 19
CDR3aa: CASSFYPPGSRRDSYEQYF

j_gene: TRBJ1-6
v_gene: TRBV5-4
len: 17
CDR3aa: CASRTAGGGGYNSPLHF

j_gene: TRBJ2-7
v_gene: TRBV5-1
len: 12
CDR3aa: CASSPGFDEQYF

j_gene: TRBJ2-3
v_gene: TRBV25-1
len: 15
CDR3aa: CASSDSGVWTDTQYF

j_gene: TRBJ1-1
v_gene: TRBV13
len: 14
CDR3aa: CASSNTGPNTEAFF

j_gene: TRBJ2-1
v_gene: TRBV18
len: 14
CDR3aa: CASSPPGLGGEQFF

j_gene: TRBJ1-6
v_gene: TRBV5-6
len: 15
CDR3aa: CASSLPGQGNSPLHF

j_gene: TRBJ2-3
v_gene: TRBV5-1
len: 15
CDR3aa: CASSLSGGGTDTQYF

j_gene: TRBJ2-7
v_gene: TRBV19
len: 14
CDR3aa: CASSTGTGDYEQYF

j_gene: TRBJ2-1
v_gene: TRBV9
len: 13
CDR3aa: CASSVELEGEQFF